The 30 T cell receptor beta chains in this list originate from one sample, sequenced in a study of T cell responses to AZD1222 COVID-19 vaccine. The repertoire was sequenced with immunoSEQ multiplex PCR; TCRdb's copy has only in-frame clones and lacks some. Counted here are around 140,000 clones, about 91% occurring once; the ten biggest clones make up 9.3%. Source: peripheral blood, taken 28 days after the second AZD1222 dose. The receptors were gathered from an adult who received the AZD1222 COVID-19 vaccine.

J is TRBJ1-5 and V is TRBV28, with 10 bases fitting TRBD1. V dropped 6 bases and J dropped 7; count of bases not matched to a gene: 6. The germline gives CDR1 MDHEN, CDR2 SYDVKM. This CDR3 has 14 amino acids. This CDR3 reads CASSLGQGRQPQHF. The CDR3 nucleotides are TGTGCCAGCAGCCTGGGACAGGGGAGGCAGCCCCAGCATTTT.

The V and J genes are TRBV10-1 and TRBJ2-1; 11 bases agree with TRBD2. V lost 0 bases to trimming and J lost 6 bases; unmatched junction nucleotides: 4. The CDR3 length is 16 residues. Germline CDR1 is WNHNN and CDR2 is SYGVQD (reference sequence). CDR3 residues: CASSESELAGGNEQFF. The CDR3 DNA sequence: TGCGCCAGCAGTGAGTCGGAGCTAGCGGGAGGCAATGAGCAGTTCTTC.

The chain joins TRBV18 to TRBJ1-1; TRBD1 agrees at 8 bases. CDR3 length equals 18 residues. Germline loops: CDR1 KGHSH, CDR2 LQKENI. J was trimmed by 0 bases and V by 0 bases; bases with no gene match: 9. The CDR3 loop is CASSPPRGRGRMNTEAFF. The CDR3 coding sequence is TGTGCCAGCTCACCACCGAGGGGCAGGGGGCGAATGAACACTGAAGCTTTCTTT.

The V call is TRBV28, the J call TRBJ2-3; 7 bases are a match to TRBD1. The CDR3 is made up of 15 amino acids. The trim removed 6 bases at V and 2 bases at J, leaving 8 bases unmatched. Germline V gene sequence: CDR1 MDHEN, CDR2 SYDVKM. CDR3: CASSLTGRLTDTQYF. In DNA, the CDR3 is TGTGCCAGCAGCCTGACAGGGCGACTCACAGATACGCAGTATTTT.

The rearrangement uses TRBV29-1 and TRBJ1-1, with D hard to call. The V gene lost 5 bases and the J gene lost 1 base, with 5 bases spanning the gap. Germline V gene lookup returns CDR1 SQVTM and CDR2 ANQGSEA. The CDR3 runs to 11 residues. The CDR3 protein is CSVTANTEAFF. The CDR3 DNA follows: TGCAGCGTTACAGCGAACACTGAAGCTTTCTTT.

This clone was picked up a small number of times. The V and J genes are TRBV25-1 and TRBJ2-1, with 7 bases that match TRBD1. This CDR3 comprises 15 residues. V was clipped by 7 bases and J by 1 base; unmatched bases: 7. The germline gives CDR1 MGHDK, CDR2 SYGVNS. In DNA, the CDR3 is TGTGCCAGCATCCGGACAGGTAGTTCCTACAATGAGCAGTTCTTC. Translated: CASIRTGSSYNEQFF.

The rearrangement uses TRBV5-5 and TRBJ1-3; D is unclear. The V gene's germline CDR1 is SGHKS and CDR2 YYEKEE (reference sequence). The CDR3 extends over 15 amino acids. The ends were cut back, 2 bases at V and 0 bases at J, with 9 bases in the middle. CDR3 nucleotide sequence: TGTGCCAGCAGCTTAGGTGTAGTCTCTGGAAACACCATATATTTT. It is translated as CASSLGVVSGNTIYF.

The chain employs TRBV4-1 and TRBJ1-5; 7 bases agree with TRBD1. CDR1 is MGHRA and CDR2 is YSYEKL in the germline V gene. Trimming removed 6 bases from V and 0 bases from J; junction bases left unmatched: 2. CDR3 length: 14 amino acids. CDR3 DNA: TGCGCCAGCAGTACAGGGGATAGCAATCAGCCCCAGCATTTT. Residues: CASSTGDSNQPQHF.

The chain uses TRBV30 and TRBJ1-2, with D possibly matching TRBD1 (5 bases). Germline loops: CDR1 GTSNPN, CDR2 SVGIG (reference sequence). Trimming pared 5 bases from V and 8 bases from J, leaving 15 bases between. The CDR3 contains 12 residues. The CDR3 sequence is CAWDRGGGGYTF. CDR3 nucleotide sequence: TGTGCCTGGGACAGAGGAGGAGGAGGCTACACCTTC.

J is TRBJ1-5 and V is TRBV6-1; 8 positions match TRBD1. The V segment lost 2 bases and the J segment 2 bases; nucleotides outside the gene matches: 2. Germline V gene sequence: CDR1 MNHNS, CDR2 SASEGT. This CDR3 region has 15 residues. CDR3 in DNA: TGTGCCAGCAGTGAAATGGGACAGGGCAATCAGCCCCAGCATTTT. As protein: CASSEMGQGNQPQHF.

The chain carries TRBV6-5 and TRBJ1-2, with D tentatively TRBD1 (6 bases). The germline gives CDR1 MNHEY, CDR2 SVGAGI. The CDR3 extends over 15 amino acids. V gave up 0 bases and J gave up 2 bases, with 10 bases separating them. DNA for the CDR3: TGTGCCAGCAGTTACTCTACAGGGCAAAACTATGGCTACACCTTC. It is translated as CASSYSTGQNYGYTF.

J is TRBJ2-2 and V is TRBV4-1; 9 bases fit TRBD2. Trimming removed 7 bases from V and 4 bases from J; junction bases left unmatched: 4. CDR1 and CDR2 (germline): MGHRA, YSYEKL. This CDR3 region has 14 residues. The CDR3 DNA sequence: TGCGCCAGCACCCCGCGGGAGGGCACCGGGGAGCTGTTTTTT. Protein sequence: CASTPREGTGELFF.

The rearrangement uses TRBV4-2 and TRBJ1-2; D is uncertain. This CDR3 is 13 amino acids long. The V gene's germline CDR1 is LGHNA and CDR2 YNFKEQ. The V end lost 0 bases, the J end lost 5 bases, and 7 bases lay between the germline ends. Here the CDR3 reads CASSQDWGYGYTF. The CDR3 DNA reads TGTGCCAGCAGCCAAGATTGGGGTTATGGCTACACCTTC.

This clone was seen once. This chain uses TRBV30 with TRBJ1-2, with no clear D. Germline lookup yields CDR1 GTSNPN and CDR2 SVGIG (reference sequence). With 1 base removed from V and 4 bases from J, the gap between germline ends came to 7 bases. The CDR3 runs 12 residues. CDR3 bases: TGTGCCTGGAGTGCTGGGTTCTATGGCTACACCTTC. Amino acids: CAWSAGFYGYTF.

This chain links TRBV11-2 with TRBJ1-3, with 9 bases that match TRBD1. CDR3 length: 17 residues. The germline gives CDR1 SGHAT, CDR2 FQNNGV. V shed 1 base, J shed 0 bases, and the junction held 4 bases outside the gene matches. CDR3 amino acids: CASSLVTGGSSGNTIYF. CDR3 nucleotides: TGTGCCAGCAGCTTAGTGACAGGGGGAAGCTCTGGAAACACCATATATTTT.

The chain uses TRBV7-9 and TRBJ1-5; 7 bases match TRBD1. CDR1 is SEHNR, CDR2 FQNEAQ, per germline (reference sequence). This CDR3 spans 16 amino acids. V trimming: 0 bases; J trimming: 4 bases; junction bases outside the gene matches: 6. Written as DNA, the CDR3 is TGTGCCAGCAGCTTAGCTGTGACAGGGTCTAATCAGCCCCAGCATTTT. Residues: CASSLAVTGSNQPQHF. The full variable domain, with the rest looked up from reference TRBV7-9 and TRBJ1-5, is DTGVSQNPRHKITKRGQNVTFRCDPISEHNRLYWYRQTLGQGPEFLTYFQNEAQLEKSRLLSDRFSAERPKGSFSTLEIQRTEQGDSAMYLCASSLAVTGSNQPQHFGDGTRLSIL.

The chain uses TRBV6-2 or TRBV6-3 and TRBJ2-3, with TRBD2 matching 10 bases. The CDR3 extends over 16 amino acids. J lost 4 bases, V lost 2 bases, and 6 bases had no gene match. Germline V lookup: CDR1 MNHEY, CDR2 SVGEGT. CDR3 in amino acids: CASSYDPLAGSDTQYF. The CDR3 DNA reads as TGTGCCAGCAGTTACGATCCACTAGCGGGATCAGATACGCAGTATTTT.

This chain joins TRBV7-9 and TRBJ1-1, with unresolved D. This CDR3 has 15 residues. Germline loops: CDR1 SEHNR, CDR2 FQNEAQ (reference sequence). Trimming took 4 bases from V and 0 from J, leaving 12 bases between them. CDR3 region: CASSSAWVMNTEAFF. In DNA form, the CDR3 reads TGTGCCAGCAGCTCCGCGTGGGTTATGAACACTGAAGCTTTCTTT.

The chain has TRBV11-2 and TRBJ1-1, with D perhaps matching TRBD1 (5 bases). Trimming pared 3 bases from V and 0 bases from J, leaving 8 bases between. This CDR3 region has 14 residues. Germline CDR1 reads SGHAT; CDR2 reads FQNNGV. As DNA, the CDR3 is TGTGCCAGCAGCTTTGCCAGGGTGAACACTGAAGCTTTCTTT. Translated, it gives CASSFARVNTEAFF.

The chain recombines TRBV3-1 (or the pseudogene TRBV3-2) with TRBJ2-1; D perhaps matches TRBD2 (5 bases). CDR1 LGHDT and CDR2 YNNKEL come from the germline V gene (reference sequence). The V end was cut by 0 bases, the J end by 2 bases, with 14 bases between. There are 17 residues in the CDR3. For the CDR3, the DNA is TGTGCCAGCAGCCAAGACAGCCTAGCCCTTACCTACAATGAGCAGTTCTTC. It specifies CASSQDSLALTYNEQFF.

This sequence joins TRBV18 and TRBJ1-4; D remains ambiguous. CDR1 is KGHSH, CDR2 LQKENI, per germline. The CDR3 contains 17 residues. V lost 2 bases to trimming and J lost 5 bases, with 18 bases between them. The CDR3, as DNA: TGTGCCAGCTCACCATTAGAAGGTAACAGCGTAAATGAAAAACTGTTTTTT. Translated, it gives CASSPLEGNSVNEKLFF.

The chain carries TRBV3-1 (or the pseudogene TRBV3-2) and TRBJ2-7; TRBD1 agrees at 10 bases. Germline-derived CDR1 and CDR2 are LGHDT and YNNKEL (reference sequence). The length of the CDR3 is 14 residues. The J segment lost 3 bases and the V segment lost 3 bases, leaving 2 bases of the junction unmatched. CDR3 sequence reads: CASSQTGGNYEQYF. The CDR3 DNA reads TGTGCCAGCAGCCAGACAGGGGGCAACTACGAGCAGTACTTC.

The chain employs TRBV18 and TRBJ1-1; maybe TRBD1 (5 bases). CDR3 length: 13 amino acids. Trimming shortened V by 6 bases and J by 1 base, and 9 bases separated the two germline ends. CDR1 KGHSH and CDR2 LQKENI come from the germline V gene. This CDR3 is CASSQGPNTEAFF. The CDR3 nucleotides read TGTGCCAGCTCCCAGGGTCCGAACACTGAAGCTTTCTTT.

The V call is TRBV6-1, the J call TRBJ1-4; 8 nucleotides match TRBD1. Germline V gene lookup returns CDR1 MNHNS and CDR2 SASEGT. Losses at the gene ends were 2 bases for V and 8 bases for J; bases not matched to a gene: 7. The CDR3 totals 15 residues. The CDR3 DNA follows: TGTGCCAGCAGTGAAAGACAGGGGCGAAGAGAAAAACTGTTTTTT. This codes for CASSERQGRREKLFF.

The chain carries TRBV10-2 and TRBJ2-7; TRBD2 agrees at 7 bases. This CDR3 contains 13 residues. V lost 4 bases, J lost 6 bases, and 6 bases stayed unmatched. Germline values: CDR1 WSHSY, CDR2 SAAADI. CDR3 loop: CASSGAGFSEQYV. The CDR3 DNA follows: TGCGCCAGCAGTGGAGCGGGGTTCAGCGAGCAGTACGTC.

This chain links TRBV6-5 with TRBJ2-2; D remains ambiguous. The CDR3 consists of 13 residues. Per the germline V gene, CDR1 is MNHEY and CDR2 is SVGAGI. V was pared by 7 bases and J by 2 bases, with 8 bases between. CDR3 sequence reads: CASNSPNTGELFF. DNA of the CDR3: TGTGCCAGCAATTCTCCCAACACCGGGGAGCTGTTTTTT.

The CDR3 sequence is CASSSSNEAFF. DNA of the CDR3: TGTGCCAGCAGTTCCTCTAATGAAGCTTTCTTT. The V gene is TRBV27, the J gene TRBJ1-1; no firm D call. Germline-derived CDR1 and CDR2 are MNHEY and SMNVEV (reference sequence). This CDR3 region has 11 residues. Trimming removed 4 bases at V and 7 bases at J, with 7 bases between.

This clone has just a few counts. In nucleotides, the CDR3 is TGTGCCAGCTCTGACTCCTACGAGCAGTACGTC. Its translation is CASSDSYEQYV. The chain links TRBV28 to TRBJ2-7; D remains ambiguous. There are 11 residues in the CDR3. Germline CDR1 MDHEN, CDR2 SYDVKM. V shed 8 bases and J shed 0 bases, with 5 bases lying between them.

On this clone: The junction differs from germline at one of its ends, possibly a read error. This chain connects TRBV18 to TRBJ1-1; no clear D gene. This CDR3 spans 14 amino acids. Per germline, CDR1 KGHSH and CDR2 LQKENI. The CDR3 sequence: CASSPLGRDTEAFF. In DNA, the CDR3 is TGTGCCAGCTCTCCACTCGGCAGAGACACTGAAGCTTTCTTT. Filled out from reference TRBV18 and TRBJ1-1, the complete variable domain reads NAGVMQNPRHLVRRRGQEARLRCSPMKGHSHVYWYRQLPEEGLKFMVYLQKENIIDESGMPKERFSAEFPKEGPSILRIQQVVRGDSAAYFCASSPLGRDTEAFFGQGTRLTVV.

The gene calls are TRBV6-6 and TRBJ2-3; the D gene is possibly TRBD2 (5 bases). V was trimmed by 6 bases and J by 3 bases, leaving 13 bases between them. There are 14 residues in the CDR3. Germline CDR1 is MNHNY and CDR2 is SVGAGI (reference sequence). CDR3 DNA: TGTGCCAGCAGCAGAGCGGATCTAACAGATACGCAGTATTTT. Encoded protein: CASSRADLTDTQYF.